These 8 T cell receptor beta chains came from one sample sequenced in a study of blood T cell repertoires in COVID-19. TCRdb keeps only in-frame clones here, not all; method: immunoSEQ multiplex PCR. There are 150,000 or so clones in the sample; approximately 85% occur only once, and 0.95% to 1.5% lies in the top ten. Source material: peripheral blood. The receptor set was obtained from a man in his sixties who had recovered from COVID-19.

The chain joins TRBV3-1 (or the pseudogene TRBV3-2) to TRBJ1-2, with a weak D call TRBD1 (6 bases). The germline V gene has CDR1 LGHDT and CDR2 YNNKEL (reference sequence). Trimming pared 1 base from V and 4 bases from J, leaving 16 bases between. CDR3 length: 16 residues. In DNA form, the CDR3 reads TGTGCCAGCAGCCAAGGAATTGCGGGGGGCGGCTATGGCTACACCTTC. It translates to CASSQGIAGGGYGYTF.

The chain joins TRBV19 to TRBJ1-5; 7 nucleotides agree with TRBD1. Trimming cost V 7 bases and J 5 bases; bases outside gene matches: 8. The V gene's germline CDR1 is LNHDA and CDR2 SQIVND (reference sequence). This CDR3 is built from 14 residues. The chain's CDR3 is CASTNRQGDQPQHF. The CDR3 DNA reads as TGTGCCAGTACTAACAGACAGGGCGATCAGCCCCAGCATTTT.

The CDR3 loop reads CASSDSPGDRGQYF. CDR3 nucleotides: TGTGCCAGCAGCGACAGCCCCGGGGACAGGGGGCAGTATTTT. The chain is built from TRBV9 and TRBJ2-3; 10 bases align to TRBD1. CDR3 length: 14 amino acids. Germline V gene sequence: CDR1 SGDLS, CDR2 YYNGEE. Trimming at V came to 3 bases and at J to 11 bases, leaving 9 bases not matched to a gene.

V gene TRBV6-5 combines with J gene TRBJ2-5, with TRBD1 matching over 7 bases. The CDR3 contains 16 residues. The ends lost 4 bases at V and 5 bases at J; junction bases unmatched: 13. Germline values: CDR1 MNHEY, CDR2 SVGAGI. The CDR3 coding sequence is TGTGCCAGCAGTTCCCCCACTTGGTCAGGGGGTGAGACCCAGTACTTC. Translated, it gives CASSSPTWSGGETQYF.

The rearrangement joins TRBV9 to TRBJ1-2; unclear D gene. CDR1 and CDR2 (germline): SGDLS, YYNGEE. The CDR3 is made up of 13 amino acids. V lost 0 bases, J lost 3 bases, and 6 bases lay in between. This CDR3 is CASSVEADYGYTF. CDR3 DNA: TGTGCCAGCAGCGTAGAGGCGGACTATGGCTACACCTTC.

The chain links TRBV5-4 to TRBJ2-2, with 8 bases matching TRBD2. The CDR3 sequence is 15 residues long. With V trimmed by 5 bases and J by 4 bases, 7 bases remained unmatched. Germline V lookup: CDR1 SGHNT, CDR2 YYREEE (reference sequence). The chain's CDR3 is CASSRGGRGTGELFF. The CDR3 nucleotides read TGTGCCAGCAGTCGGGGGGGCCGGGGCACCGGGGAGCTGTTTTTT.

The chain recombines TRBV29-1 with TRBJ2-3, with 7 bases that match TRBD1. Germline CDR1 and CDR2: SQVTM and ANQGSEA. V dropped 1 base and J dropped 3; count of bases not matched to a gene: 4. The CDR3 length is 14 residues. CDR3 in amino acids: CSVEGDRQTDTQYF. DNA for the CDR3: TGCAGCGTTGAAGGGGACAGACAAACAGATACGCAGTATTTT.

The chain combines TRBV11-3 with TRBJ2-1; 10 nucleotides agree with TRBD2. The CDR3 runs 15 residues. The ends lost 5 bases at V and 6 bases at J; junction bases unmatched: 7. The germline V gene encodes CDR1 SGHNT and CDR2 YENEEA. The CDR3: CASSHSGGLSNEQFF. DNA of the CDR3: TGTGCCAGCAGCCATAGCGGGGGGTTGTCCAATGAGCAGTTCTTC.